This T cell receptor beta chain came from a study of blood T cell repertoires in COVID-19 (dated by TCRdb to about 2020). In the study overall: The collaborator samples originated in the United States, Italy and Spain and spanned the acute and convalescent phases of COVID-19. Nearly every sample came with metadata listing a de-identified subject ID, COVID-19 status, age in years and sex. Subjects who had been exposed to COVID-19, were actively infected with it, or had recovered from it provided the deeply sampled blood TCRbeta repertoires that made up the dataset. The repertoires were released in a freely available public database meant as a resource for research on the immune response to SARS-CoV-2. The samples were drawn from the first 160 participants of the ongoing ImmuneRACE study and from 1,254 subjects provided by 6 global collaborators. The prospective study material was composed of cDNA or gDNA derived from T cells, B-cell-depleted T cells, or PBMCs. HLA class I and class II types, where available, came from metadata supplied by the sample provider rather than from assay-based typing. Results and caveats for the whole study, not just this receptor: The quantity of clinical and demographic metadata differed by source and by participant and was supplied without curation.

A word on this clone: The antigen this receptor binds is unknown. Base qualities are missing; no much larger clone stands one base away.

CDR1 MGHRA and CDR2 YSYEKL were looked up in the germline V gene. From the cysteine through the phenylalanine, the CDR3 covers 16 amino acids. Only CDR3 DNA remains: 48 bases, in frame from the first base. Trimmed from V: 1 base; trimmed from J: 4 bases; junction bases lacking a gene match: 6. The immunoSEQ Assay, a bias-controlled multiplex PCR, was used to amplify TCRbeta CDR3 regions from genomic DNA. The original pipeline was this. The number of nucleated cells in each sample was estimated by amplification of reference gene primers within the assay. To quantify the absolute abundance of each unique TCRbeta CDR3 rearrangement, sequence reads were collapsed and filtered. For each sample, productive Simpson clonality was calculated by taking the square root of Simpson's diversity index across productive rearrangements. TCRdb took this table from immuneACCESS and kept in-frame rearrangements with V and J called. Such tables lack part of the clones; where checked against another copy, unresolved V genes explain under half of the gap, and the rest is unexplained. Clonal size and the V and J genes are those of that table, whereas D and trimming came from the DNA. The sample table records 200,000 to 300,000 clones; approximately 85% of these occur just once. In total, the top ten clones hold 4.5% to 5.5% of the sample.

One collaborating source in Seattle enrolled patients while the patients were actively infected and followed the patients over time throughout the course of disease. Each collaborating institution followed its own protocols to collect whole blood in K2EDTA tubes. For TCRbeta analysis, collaborators shipped samples as frozen whole blood, isolated PBMCs, or DNA extracted from either of those sample types. The specimen was peripheral blood. The TCR originated in a man aged 45-65 years with COVID-19, enrolled during active disease. The chain links TRBV4-1 with TRBJ2-2, and 7 bases in between align with TRBD1. DNA sequence: TGCGCCAGCAGCCAAGTTATAGGGGGCGGCACCGGGGAGCTGTTTTTT. It codes for CASSQVIGGGTGELFF.